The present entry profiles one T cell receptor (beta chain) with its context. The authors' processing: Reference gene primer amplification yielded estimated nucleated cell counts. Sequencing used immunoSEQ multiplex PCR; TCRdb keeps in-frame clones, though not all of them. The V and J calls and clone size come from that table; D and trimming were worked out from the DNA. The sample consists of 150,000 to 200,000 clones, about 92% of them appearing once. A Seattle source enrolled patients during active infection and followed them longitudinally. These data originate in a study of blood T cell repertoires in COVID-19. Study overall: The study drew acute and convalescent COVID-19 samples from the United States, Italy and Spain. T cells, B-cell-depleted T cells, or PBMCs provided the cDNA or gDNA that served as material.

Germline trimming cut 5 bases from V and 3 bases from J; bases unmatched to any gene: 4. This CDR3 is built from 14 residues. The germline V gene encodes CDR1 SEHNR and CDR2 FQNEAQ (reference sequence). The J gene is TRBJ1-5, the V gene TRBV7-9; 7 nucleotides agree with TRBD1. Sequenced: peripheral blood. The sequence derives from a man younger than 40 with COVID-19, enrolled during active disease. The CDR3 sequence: CASSNTGVNQPQHF. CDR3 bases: TGTGCCAGCAGCAATACAGGGGTCAATCAGCCCCAGCATTTT. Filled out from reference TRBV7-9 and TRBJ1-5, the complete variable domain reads DTGVSQNPRHKITKRGQNVTFRCDPISEHNRLYWYRQTLGQGPEFLTYFQNEAQLEKSRLLSDRFSAERPKGSFSTLEIQRTEQGDSAMYLCASSNTGVNQPQHFGDGTRLSIL.